These 6 T cell receptor beta chains were all obtained from the same sample, sequenced in a study of cytomegalovirus exposure and HLA in healthy donors. 13 Jbeta primers and 60 Vbeta primers were used for the PCR. This table comes from immunoSEQ multiplex PCR, and its TCRdb copy is limited to in-frame clones, with some not included. The sample yields 130,000 or so clones, roughly 72% seen once. Source material: PBMCs. The receptors here all came from a man in his forties or fifties in good health and CMV-seronegative.

This sequence joins TRBV19 and TRBJ2-7; D remains unclear. The V gene's germline CDR1 is LNHDA and CDR2 SQIVND (reference sequence). This CDR3 comprises 13 residues. Trimming pared 6 bases from V and 2 bases from J, leaving 11 bases between. CDR3 nucleotides: TGTGCCAGTAGCACATTCCTCACCTACGAGCAGTACTTC. Protein product: CASSTFLTYEQYF.

This clone turned up a few times. The chain joins TRBV5-1 to TRBJ2-7; 10 nucleotides agree with TRBD1. CDR3 size: 15 residues. Trimming took 4 bases from V and 3 from J; bases not matched to a gene: 7. Germline V gene sequence: CDR1 SGHRS, CDR2 YFSETQ. CDR3 loop: CASSGGTGESYEQYF. The CDR3 DNA follows: TGCGCCAGCAGCGGGGGGACAGGGGAGAGCTACGAGCAGTACTTC.

V usage is TRBV27 and J usage is TRBJ2-3; 10 bases are shared with TRBD2. Losses at the gene ends were 5 bases for V and 3 bases for J; bases not matched to a gene: 14. The CDR3 is 18 amino acids. Germline CDR1 and CDR2: MNHEY and SMNVEV (reference sequence). The CDR3 sequence: CASSPITPSGGATDTQYF. The CDR3 DNA is TGTGCCAGCAGTCCCATTACTCCGAGCGGGGGGGCAACAGATACGCAGTATTTT.

The V call is TRBV6-5, the J call TRBJ1-3, with 9 bases fitting TRBD1. CDR1 and CDR2 from the germline V gene are MNHEY and SVGAGI. J was trimmed by 1 base and V by 5 bases; bases with no gene match: 3. The CDR3 is 15 amino acids. CDR3 amino acids: CASSRTGASGNTIYF. The CDR3 DNA sequence: TGTGCCAGCAGTCGGACAGGGGCATCTGGAAACACCATATATTTT.

The rearrangement links TRBV27 to TRBJ2-7, with D perhaps TRBD1 (6 bases). This CDR3 comprises 13 residues. The V gene's germline CDR1 is MNHEY and CDR2 SMNVEV (reference sequence). V was shortened by 5 bases and J by 2 bases, with 10 bases between the two germline ends. DNA for the CDR3: TGTGCCAGCAGTCTCCGGACAGCCTACGAGCAGTACTTC. This encodes CASSLRTAYEQYF.

V usage is TRBV29-1 and J usage is TRBJ1-2, with D perhaps matching TRBD1 (6 bases). Germline V CDR1 and CDR2: SQVTM, ANQGSEA. The germline V and J ends were trimmed by 3 bases and 6 bases, with 14 bases remaining between them. This CDR3 has 13 residues. CDR3 sequence: CSVDRGVGDGYTF. CDR3 coding DNA: TGCAGCGTTGACAGGGGAGTGGGGGATGGCTACACCTTC.